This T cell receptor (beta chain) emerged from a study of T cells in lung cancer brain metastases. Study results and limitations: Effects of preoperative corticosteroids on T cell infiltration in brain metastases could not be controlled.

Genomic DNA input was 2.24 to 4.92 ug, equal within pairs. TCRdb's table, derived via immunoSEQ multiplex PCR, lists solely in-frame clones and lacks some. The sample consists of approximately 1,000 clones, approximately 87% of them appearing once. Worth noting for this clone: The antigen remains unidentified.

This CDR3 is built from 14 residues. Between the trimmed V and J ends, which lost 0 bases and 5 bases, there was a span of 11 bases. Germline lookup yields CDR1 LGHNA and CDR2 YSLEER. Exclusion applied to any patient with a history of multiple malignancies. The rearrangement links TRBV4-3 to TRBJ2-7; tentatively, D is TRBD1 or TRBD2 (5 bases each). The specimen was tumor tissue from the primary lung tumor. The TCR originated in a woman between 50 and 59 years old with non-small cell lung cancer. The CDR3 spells CASSQDGGFNEQYF. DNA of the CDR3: TGCGCCAGCAGCCAAGATGGGGGATTCAACGAGCAGTACTTC.